The 10 T cell receptor beta chains below were found in one sample sequenced in a study of blood T cell repertoires in COVID-19. Produced via immunoSEQ multiplex PCR; TCRdb's table is partial and in-frame only. The sample holds 180,000 or so clones; roughly 82% are singletons and the top ten take 4.5% to 6.5%. Material for sequencing was PBMCs or T cells enriched from blood (not recorded which). The receptors were gathered from a middle-aged man with acute COVID-19.

The rearrangement uses TRBV12-3 or TRBV12-4 and TRBJ2-1, with D perhaps matching TRBD1 (6 bases). V lost 4 bases and J lost 9, with 10 bases in between. This CDR3 has 12 amino acids. The CDR3 sequence: CASSSTGFEQFF. CDR3 nucleotides: TGTGCCAGCAGTTCAACAGGGTTTGAGCAGTTCTTC.

V is TRBV28 and J is TRBJ1-2; 9 bases are a match to TRBD1. Germline trimming cut 8 bases from V and 8 bases from J; bases unmatched to any gene: 6. Looked up from germline, CDR1 is MDHEN and CDR2 is SYDVKM. The CDR3 loop spans 12 amino acids. The CDR3 loop is CASETGGEGYTF. CDR3 coding DNA: TGTGCCAGCGAAACAGGGGGCGAAGGCTACACCTTC.

The rearrangement links TRBV3-1 (or the pseudogene TRBV3-2) to TRBJ1-6; the D gene is possibly TRBD1 (5 bases). V was trimmed by 2 bases and J by 6 bases, leaving 29 bases between them. Germline lookup yields CDR1 LGHDT and CDR2 YNNKEL (reference sequence). This CDR3 spans 21 amino acids. As DNA, the CDR3 is TGTGCCAGCAGCCAACAAACAATAACAGGAGGGCGTTTGAAATTTAATTCACCCCTCCACTTT. This translates into CASSQQTITGGRLKFNSPLHF.

The J gene is TRBJ2-7, the V gene TRBV28, with 10 nucleotides matching TRBD2. The CDR3 runs 16 residues. Germline CDR1 is MDHEN and CDR2 is SYDVKM. V shed 4 bases and J 3 bases; nucleotides not matched to a gene: 9. The DNA of the CDR3 is TGTGCCAGCAGTTCACAAGCGGGAGGGCTCCTCTACGAGCAGTACTTC. It translates to CASSSQAGGLLYEQYF.

Here the CDR3 DNA reads TGTGCCAGCAGTCAATTAGCGGTCAGCTCCTACAATGAGCAGTTCTTC. This gives the protein CASSQLAVSSYNEQFF. J is TRBJ2-1 and V is TRBV28; maybe TRBD2 (6 bases). Germline V gene lookup returns CDR1 MDHEN and CDR2 SYDVKM. The CDR3 runs to 16 residues. V gave up 5 bases and J gave up 0 bases, with 14 bases separating them.

The gene calls are TRBV7-9 and TRBJ2-1, with D perhaps matching TRBD2 (6 bases). The CDR3 length is 16 residues. From germline, CDR1 is SEHNR and CDR2 FQNEAQ (reference sequence). Trimming took off 5 bases at V and 6 bases at J, with 20 bases between the two ends. CDR3 DNA: TGTGCCAGCAGCAAGGAGGGACTCGTTGGGTTCAATGAGCAGTTCTTC. As protein: CASSKEGLVGFNEQFF.

The CDR3 DNA reads TGTGCCACCAGTGAAACCCCGGGACAGGGTCGCTACGAGCAGTACTTC. The encoded protein is CATSETPGQGRYEQYF. This chain connects TRBV24-1 to TRBJ2-7; TRBD1 matches at 9 bases. V shed 4 bases, J shed 3 bases, and the junction held 9 bases outside the gene matches. CDR1 is KGHDR and CDR2 is SFDVKD in the germline V gene. This CDR3 has 16 residues.

This chain links TRBV11-3 with TRBJ1-2; 8 bases agree with TRBD1. J lost 4 bases, V lost 5 bases, and 3 bases had no gene match. Germline CDR1 SGHNT, CDR2 YENEEA. This CDR3 comprises 13 residues. The CDR3 reads CASSQGQGYGYTF. The CDR3 DNA follows: TGTGCCAGCAGCCAAGGACAGGGCTATGGCTACACCTTC.

The chain combines TRBV7-9 with TRBJ2-5; D gene ambiguous. V shed 5 bases and J shed 9 bases, with 10 bases lying between them. Germline V gives CDR1 SEHNR, CDR2 FQNEAQ (reference sequence). There are 11 residues in the CDR3. The CDR3 protein is CASSQVLAQYF. CDR3 nucleotides: TGTGCCAGCAGCCAGGTGCTGGCCCAGTACTTC.

The V call is TRBV29-1, the J call TRBJ1-2; no reliable D call. The CDR3 is 11 residues long. V lost 1 base to trimming and J lost 8 bases, with 8 bases between them. Germline CDR1 SQVTM, CDR2 ANQGSEA. The CDR3 bases are TGCAGCGTTGAAGCTGAAAGCGGCTACACCTTC. The encoded protein is CSVEAESGYTF.